This T cell receptor (beta chain) was documented in a study of shared clonotypes between healthy human individuals. With respect to this clone: Its antigen is unidentified.

The V gene's germline CDR1 is MDHEN and CDR2 SYDVKM. This CDR3 is 16 amino acids long. V gave up 4 bases and J gave up 8 bases; unmatched junction bases: 11. CD8 cells regarded as naive lacked CD45RO, were positively chosen for CCR7, and omitted terminally differentiated effector memory CD45RA+ cells. Assay execution proceeded at the deep level. TCRdb's table, derived via immunoSEQ multiplex PCR, lists solely in-frame clones and lacks some. The table records more than 2 million clones, approximately 94% of them present only once. Study-wide points: Some clonotypes were shared by all four sorted-subset donors, while others were not shared. The non-shared ones had lower generation probabilities than the shared ones. In this cohort, only blood was sampled, and tissue repertoires likely differ. The study's rarefaction showed incomplete sorted-subset sequencing despite large depth.

The chain joins TRBV28 to TRBJ2-1; TRBD1 agrees at 10 bases. The sequence came from a man aged 18 to 35 in good health. The source material was naive CD8+ T cells sorted from blood. The CDR3 DNA reads TGTGCCAGCAGTTCAGACCGGGACAGGGGTATGGATGAGCAGTTCTTC. This translates into CASSSDRDRGMDEQFF.